This TCR beta chain stems from a study of graft-versus-host responses after intestinal transplantation. Overall study context: Recipients across the board were started on anti-thymocyte globulin induction, then kept on tacrolimus and steroids for about 3 years.

Points from the study as a whole: Graft-donor T cell macrochimerism in patients accompanied high graft-versus-host to host-versus-graft clonal ratios in allografts.

CDR1 ENHRY and CDR2 SYGVKD come from the germline V gene. Germline trimming cut 2 bases from V and 2 bases from J; bases unmatched to any gene: 2. The CDR3 runs to 14 residues. Assay: immunoSEQ multiplex PCR; the TCRdb copy retains only in-frame clones and omits some. The sample shows roughly 80,000 clones, roughly 91% of them seen only once. About this clone itself: What it recognizes is unknown.

The source is a human donor who was the organ donor for an intestinal transplant. This chain joins TRBV10-3 and TRBJ1-2; 7 bases map to TRBD1. Material: unstimulated CD8+ T cells sorted from spleen or lymph node cells, obtained before transplant. The CDR3 loop is CAISEEGANYGYTF. For the CDR3, the DNA is TGTGCCATCAGTGAGGAGGGGGCGAACTATGGCTACACCTTC.